Listed below are T cell receptor beta chains from one sample, sequenced in a study of identical twins. Each CDR3 protein is one row after TCRdb ran MiXCR on the 5' RACE reads. The repertoire consists of fewer than 250,000 distinct CDR3 sequences, with around 7% occurring once and the leading ten covering 3.5% to 4%. The same sample was also studied in work on yellow fever vaccine responses in identical twins.

Sequences were obtained from memory (CD45RO+) T cells sorted from blood. These receptors were collected from a woman aged 18-30 years in good health. Each CDR3 is given with its conserved first and last residue. A D gene is named only where the DNA matches it firmly. Only some rows state a clone size, as once, few, many or a class for expanded clones.

v_call,j_call,d_call,clone_size,cdr3_nt,cdr3_aa
TRBV5-4,TRBJ2-7,NA,NA,TGTGCCAGCAGCTCCGGGGCCACCTACGAGCAGTACTTC,CASSSGATYEQYF
TRBV15,TRBJ2-2,TRBD1,NA,TGTGCCACCAGCAGAGGACAGGGAAACACCGGGGAGCTGTTTTTT,CATSRGQGNTGELFF
TRBV7-9,TRBJ2-1,NA,NA,TGTGCCAGCAGCTTTGCGGGCCTCAATGAGCAGTTCTTC,CASSFAGLNEQFF
TRBV4-1,TRBJ2-3,TRBD2,NA,TGCGCCAGCAGCCAAGAAGGTCAGGGCGGGAGGGCCAAAGATACGCAGTATTTT,CASSQEGQGGRAKDTQYF
TRBV20-1,TRBJ1-1,NA,many,TGCAGTGCTAGAGGGGGACGGATTGAAGCTTTCTTT,CSARGGRIEAFF
TRBV27,TRBJ2-1,TRBD2,NA,TGTGCCAGCATTTTTCAGCATAGCGGGAGAGGGGCTGAGCAGTTCTTC,CASIFQHSGRGAEQFF
TRBV5-1,TRBJ2-1,NA,few,TGCGCCAGCAGCACCCGGGACCAGGGTGGGGGGAATGAGCAGTTCTTC,CASSTRDQGGGNEQFF
TRBV27,TRBJ1-4,TRBD1,many,TGTGCCAGCAGGGAACCGGGACAGGGTACCGAAAAACTGTTTTTT,CASREPGQGTEKLFF
TRBV18,TRBJ2-7,NA,NA,TGTGCCAGCTCACCCCACGTGGGGGCCTCCTCCTACGAGCAGTACTTC,CASSPHVGASSYEQYF
TRBV12-3/TRBV12-4,TRBJ1-3,TRBD1,many,TGTGCCAGCAGTCCAGACAGGGGGCGGCGAGACACCATATATTTT,CASSPDRGRRDTIYF
TRBV7-2,TRBJ2-1,TRBD2,many,TGTGCCAGCAGCTCCCCAAGGGGACTAGCGGATAATGAGCAGTTCTTC,CASSSPRGLADNEQFF
TRBV11-2,TRBJ2-3,NA,NA,TGTGCCAGCAGCACGGCGCGGGGCACAGATACGCAGTATTTT,CASSTARGTDTQYF
TRBV2,TRBJ2-3,TRBD2,few,TGTGCCAGCAGTTCGGGACTAGCGGGAGAGAATACGCAGTATTTT,CASSSGLAGENTQYF
TRBV29-1,TRBJ2-5,TRBD2,NA,TGCAGCGTTGTTACTAGCGGGGAAGAGACCCAGTACTTC,CSVVTSGEETQYF
TRBV5-1,TRBJ1-1,TRBD1,many,TGCGCCAGCAGCCAGAAGACAGGGGGTCACACTGAAGCTTTCTTT,CASSQKTGGHTEAFF
TRBV2,TRBJ2-1,NA,NA,TGTGCCAGCAGTGAAATCCTAGCAGGAGGGGAGCAGTTCTTC,CASSEILAGGEQFF
TRBV7-2,TRBJ2-7,NA,NA,TGTGCCAGCAGCTTAGTGGGCGTTTTGAGTTCTAACGAGCAGTACTTC,CASSLVGVLSSNEQYF
TRBV20-1,TRBJ2-5,TRBD2,NA,TGCAGTGCTAGAAGGCTAGCGGGGGAAGAGACCCAGTACTTC,CSARRLAGEETQYF
TRBV6-2/TRBV6-3,TRBJ2-1,TRBD2,many,TGTGCCAGCAGTTACCCAAGGCGCAGCGGGAGGTTTCTGTTCTTC,CASSYPRRSGRFLFF
TRBV28,TRBJ2-1,NA,NA,TGTGCCAGCAGCCCTGCTACTCCGGGCCGACGCAGGGAGCAGTTCTTC,CASSPATPGRRREQFF
TRBV5-1,TRBJ2-3,NA,few,TGCGCCAGCAGCAAGAGCCCAGATACGCAGTATTTT,CASSKSPDTQYF
TRBV7-9,TRBJ2-7,NA,few,TGTGCCAGCAGTCCAAATAACGAGCAGTACTTC,CASSPNNEQYF
TRBV12-3/TRBV12-4,TRBJ2-2,NA,few,TGTGCCAGCAGTCGTCTCCTAGTATACACCGGGGAGCTGTTTTTT,CASSRLLVYTGELFF
TRBV3-1,TRBJ2-1,TRBD2,NA,TGTGCCAGCAGCCACCAGACTAGCGGGGTTTACAATGAGCAGTTCTTC,CASSHQTSGVYNEQFF
TRBV6-5,TRBJ2-5,NA,NA,TGTGCCAGCAGTTCGGGACTCTCCCAGTGGGGACAAGAGACCCAGTACTTC,CASSSGLSQWGQETQYF
TRBV12-3/TRBV12-4,TRBJ2-7,NA,NA,TGTGCCAGCAGTGGGGGTTACGAGCAGTACTTC,CASSGGYEQYF
TRBV5-1,TRBJ1-6,NA,NA,TGCGCCAGCAGCAAGCTAGGGACGGAAAATAATTCACCCCTCCACTTT,CASSKLGTENNSPLHF
TRBV20-1,TRBJ1-5,NA,NA,TGCAGTGCTTTGGGTGTCGCGTTGGGTAGCAATCAGCCCCAGCATTTT,CSALGVALGSNQPQHF
TRBV12-3/TRBV12-4,TRBJ2-1,NA,many,TGTGCCAGCACCCCCGCGAAATACAATGAGCAGTTCTTC,CASTPAKYNEQFF
TRBV7-8,TRBJ1-1,NA,many,TGTGCCAGCCGACCTAGGCAGGTTGCTGAAGCTTTCTTT,CASRPRQVAEAFF
TRBV6-2/TRBV6-3,TRBJ2-5,TRBD2,few,TGTGCCAGCAGTTACCCGGGTCTAGCGGGGATAGAGACCCAGTACTTC,CASSYPGLAGIETQYF
TRBV7-3,TRBJ2-2,TRBD2,NA,TGTGCCAGCAGCTCCGGACTAGCGGGAGTTTCGTCCGGGGAGCTGTTTTTT,CASSSGLAGVSSGELFF
TRBV5-1,TRBJ2-5,NA,NA,TGCGCCAGCAGCGTTCAGGATGGGCGAGAGACCCAGTACTTC,CASSVQDGRETQYF
TRBV28,TRBJ2-5,NA,many,TGTGCCTCACGGGACGCCTCCTGGGAGACCCAGTACTTC,CASRDASWETQYF
TRBV15,TRBJ1-2,TRBD1,few,TGTGCCACCAGCAGAGATCGAGGGGGCATGGGCTATGGCTACACCTTC,CATSRDRGGMGYGYTF
TRBV10-2,TRBJ2-3,TRBD2,NA,TGCGCCAGCAGACTACGACTAGCAGCTAGCACAGATACGCAGTATTTT,CASRLRLAASTDTQYF
TRBV6-1,TRBJ2-3,NA,NA,TGTGCCAGCAGTGAATCGGCTAGCGTCCTATCCTCTACGCAGTATTTT,CASSESASVLSSTQYF
TRBV20-1,TRBJ2-7,TRBD2,few,TGCAGTGCTAGAGGGCTAGCGGGAGTCGAGCAGTACTTC,CSARGLAGVEQYF
TRBV12-3/TRBV12-4,TRBJ2-1,NA,NA,TGTGCCAGCACCCGTGTAGGGATTAGGAATGAGCAGTTCTTC,CASTRVGIRNEQFF